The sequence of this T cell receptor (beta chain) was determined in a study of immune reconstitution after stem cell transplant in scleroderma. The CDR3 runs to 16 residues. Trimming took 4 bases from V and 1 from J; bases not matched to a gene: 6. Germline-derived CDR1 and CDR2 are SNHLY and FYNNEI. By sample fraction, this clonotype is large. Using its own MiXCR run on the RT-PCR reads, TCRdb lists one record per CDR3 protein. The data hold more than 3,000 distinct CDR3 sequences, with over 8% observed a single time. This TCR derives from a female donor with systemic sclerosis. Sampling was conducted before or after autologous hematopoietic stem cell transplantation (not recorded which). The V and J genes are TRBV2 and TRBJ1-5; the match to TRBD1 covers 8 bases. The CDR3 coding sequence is TGTGCCAGCAGTGGACAGGGGCCTAGGAGCAATCAGCCCCAGCATTTT. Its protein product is CASSGQGPRSNQPQHF.